This T cell receptor beta chain was identified during a study of identical twins. A universal primer site arose from template switching, and cDNA bore unique molecular identifiers. From the 5' RACE reads, TCRdb called clonotypes with MiXCR, one entry per CDR3 protein. This repertoire shows about 520,000 distinct CDR3 sequences, around 20% found once; its top ten account for about 0.93%. Germline assignment: CDR1 SGHKS and CDR2 YYEKEE (reference sequence). The CDR3 has 16 residues. The V end was cut by 3 bases, the J end by 5 bases, with 20 bases between. These sequences were also reported in another study, on T cells expressing NK-cell markers.

The genes are TRBV5-5 and TRBJ2-5; possibly TRBD2 for D (6 bases). The sequenced sample consisted of CD4+ T cells sorted from blood. This TCR was sampled from a young woman in good health. CDR3 nucleotides: TGTGCCAGCAGCTGGAGCGGGCAGGGTATGAGGGAGACCCAGTACTTC. Translation: CASSWSGQGMRETQYF.